Described below is a single TCR beta chain sequence and its context. The data were obtained in a study of blood T cell repertoires in COVID-19. On the study more broadly: Sources were T cells, B-cell-depleted T cells, or PBMCs; the material itself was cDNA or gDNA.

In the study's own analysis: By means of reference gene primer amplification, nucleated cell counts were estimated. Assay used: immunoSEQ multiplex PCR; TCRdb lists only in-frame clones, some missing. Clone size and the V and J calls come from that table; the DNA yielded D and trimming. The sample has about 220,000 clones, approximately 86% seen once; the top ten hold about 10%. Trimming at V came to 5 bases and at J to 5 bases, leaving 3 bases not matched to a gene. The CDR3 sequence is 13 residues long. CDR1 is SGHVS, CDR2 FQNEAQ, per germline. Patients at the Seattle site were enrolled during active infection and followed longitudinally.

The chain recombines TRBV7-8 with TRBJ1-1; 9 nucleotides match TRBD1. Sequenced: peripheral blood. The TCR originated in a woman aged 50 to 60 with COVID-19, enrolled during active disease. CDR3 region: CASSLQGATEAFF. The CDR3 DNA reads as TGTGCCAGCAGCCTACAGGGGGCTACTGAAGCTTTCTTT.